The 6 T cell receptor beta chains reported below all come from one sample, sequenced in a study of blood T cells in healthy people across ages. Through a sample-barcoded 5' primer and a J-beta primer mix, a second PCR was run for roughly 6 to 12 cycles. TCRdb processed the 5' RACE reads anew with MiXCR; each CDR3 protein has one entry. The sample yields 800,000 to 950,000 distinct CDR3 sequences, 30% to 45% seen once. The specimen was blood. These TCRs come from a man aged 18 to 29 in good health.

This clonotype was observed a few times. The J gene is TRBJ2-1, the V gene TRBV6-5, with 7 bases aligning to TRBD1. Germline V gene data show CDR1 as MNHEY and CDR2 as SVGAGI. V gave up 2 bases and J gave up 7 bases; unmatched junction bases: 8. This CDR3 is built from 15 residues. The CDR3 loop is CASSYPRTGKNEQFF. The CDR3 DNA is TGTGCCAGCAGTTACCCCCGGACAGGCAAAAATGAGCAGTTCTTC.

The chain carries TRBV7-3 and TRBJ2-3, with 8 nucleotides matching TRBD2. V lost 0 bases to trimming and J lost 4 bases; unmatched junction nucleotides: 3. CDR1 is SGHTA, CDR2 FQGTGA, per germline. This CDR3 has 15 amino acids. The chain's CDR3 is CASSLTSGASDTQYF. CDR3 nucleotides: TGTGCCAGCAGCTTAACTAGCGGGGCATCAGATACGCAGTATTTT.

This clonotype was counted a few times. The J gene is TRBJ1-5, the V gene TRBV20-1, with D maybe TRBD1 (6 bases). V gave up 6 bases and J gave up 5 bases, with 20 bases separating them. Per the germline V gene, CDR1 is DFQATT and CDR2 is SNEGSKA (reference sequence). There are 15 residues in the CDR3. The DNA for the CDR3 is TGCAGTGCCGATATACAGGGATCCTTCGATCAGCCCCAGCATTTT. Translated, it gives CSADIQGSFDQPQHF.

About this clonotype: A much larger clone lies a single base off, so this may be a read error. The V call is TRBV10-3, the J call TRBJ2-7; 7 positions match TRBD1. This CDR3 contains 14 residues. Germline CDR1 ENHRY, CDR2 SYGVKD. The DNA of the CDR3 is TGTGACATCAGTGGTTACAGGGGTTCCTACGAGCAGTACTTC. Translated, it gives CDISGYRGSYEQYF.

Remarks on this clonotype: A much larger clone differs by one base, so this may be a read error. V is TRBV20-1 and J is TRBJ1-2, with unresolved D. The CDR3 has 12 amino acids. Germline lookup yields CDR1 DFQATT and CDR2 SNEGSKA (reference sequence). CDR3 nucleotides: TGCAGGGCTAGTAGGGATCTCCAGAGCTACACCTTC. Protein sequence: CRASRDLQSYTF.

The rearrangement links TRBV5-1 to TRBJ2-5; 7 bases agree with TRBD2. V was pared by 2 bases and J by 3 bases, with 4 bases of the junction left unmatched. Per the germline V gene, CDR1 is SGHRS and CDR2 is YFSETQ. This CDR3 region has 14 residues. The CDR3 nucleotides are TGCGCCAGCAGCTTTCTTGGGGGGGAAGAGACCCAGTACTTC. Translating it yields CASSFLGGEETQYF. Based on the CDR3 plus reference TRBV5-1 and TRBJ2-5, the full variable domain is KAGVTQTPRYLIKTRGQQVTLSCSPISGHRSVSWYQQTPGQGLQFLFEYFSETQRNKGNFPGRFSGRQFSNSRSEMNVSTLELGDSALYLCASSFLGGEETQYFGPGTRLLVL.